Here is one T cell receptor (beta chain) with its context. What it recognizes is unknown. These data belong to a study of shared clonotypes between healthy human individuals. Study-wide results and limits: Deeper or shallower sequencing was expected to change how clonotypes are shared among donors.

Participating donors were healthy, HIV-negative adults free of recent acute infections or vaccinations. The protocol was immunoSEQ multiplex PCR, while the TCRdb copy is restricted to in-frame clones and leaves out a portion. This table holds a few million clones, 90% to 96% found once. The clonotype comes from a man younger than 35 in good health. Sample: naive CD4+ T cells sorted from blood. As for subset: CD45RA+ positively selected.

DNA of the CDR3: TGTGCCACCTCAAGTGTCGGGACAGGGGGCGGAGGCTATGGCTACACCTTC. Its translation: CATSSVGTGGGGYGYTF. The J gene is TRBJ1-2, the V gene TRBV2; 12 bases match TRBD1. The CDR3 length is 17 residues. From germline, CDR1 is SNHLY and CDR2 FYNNEI. Losses at the gene ends were 10 bases for V and 4 bases for J; bases not matched to a gene: 16. The full variable domain, completed using reference TRBV2 and TRBJ1-2, is EPEVTQTPSHQVTQMGQEVILRCVPISNHLYFYWYRQILGQKVEFLVSFYNNEISEKSEIFDDQFSVERPDGSNFTLKIRSTKLEDSAMYFCATSSVGTGGGGYGYTFGSGTRLTVV.